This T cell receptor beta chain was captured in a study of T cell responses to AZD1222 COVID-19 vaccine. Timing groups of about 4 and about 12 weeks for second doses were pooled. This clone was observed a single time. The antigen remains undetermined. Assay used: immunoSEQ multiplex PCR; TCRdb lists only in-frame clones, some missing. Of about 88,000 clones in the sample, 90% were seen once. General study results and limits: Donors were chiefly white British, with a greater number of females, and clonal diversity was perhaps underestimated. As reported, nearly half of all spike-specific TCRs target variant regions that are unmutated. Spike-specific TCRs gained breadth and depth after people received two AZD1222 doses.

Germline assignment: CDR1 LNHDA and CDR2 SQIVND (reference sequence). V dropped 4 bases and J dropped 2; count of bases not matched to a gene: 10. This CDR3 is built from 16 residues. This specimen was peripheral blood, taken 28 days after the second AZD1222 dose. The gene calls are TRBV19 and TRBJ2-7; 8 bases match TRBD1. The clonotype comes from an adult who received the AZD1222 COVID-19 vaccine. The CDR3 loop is CASSTRRQGLTYEQYF. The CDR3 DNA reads TGTGCCAGTAGTACACGTCGACAGGGGCTAACCTACGAGCAGTACTTC.